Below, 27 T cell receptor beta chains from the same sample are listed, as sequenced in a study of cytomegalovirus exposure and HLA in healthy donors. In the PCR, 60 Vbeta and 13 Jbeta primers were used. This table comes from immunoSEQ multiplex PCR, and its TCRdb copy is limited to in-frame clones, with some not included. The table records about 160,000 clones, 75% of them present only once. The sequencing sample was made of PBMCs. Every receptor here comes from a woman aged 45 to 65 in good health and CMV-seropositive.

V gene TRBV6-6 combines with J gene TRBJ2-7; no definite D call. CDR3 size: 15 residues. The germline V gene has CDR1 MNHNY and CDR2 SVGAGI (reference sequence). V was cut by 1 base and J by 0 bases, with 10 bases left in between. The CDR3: CASSYLATHSYEQYF. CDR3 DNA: TGTGCCAGCAGTTACTTGGCGACTCACTCCTACGAGCAGTACTTC.

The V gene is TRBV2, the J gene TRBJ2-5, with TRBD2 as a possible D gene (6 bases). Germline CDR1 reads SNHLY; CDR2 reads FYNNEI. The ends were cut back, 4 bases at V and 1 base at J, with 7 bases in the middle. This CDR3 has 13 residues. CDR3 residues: CASSGEVQETQYF. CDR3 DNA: TGTGCCAGCAGTGGGGAGGTCCAAGAGACCCAGTACTTC.

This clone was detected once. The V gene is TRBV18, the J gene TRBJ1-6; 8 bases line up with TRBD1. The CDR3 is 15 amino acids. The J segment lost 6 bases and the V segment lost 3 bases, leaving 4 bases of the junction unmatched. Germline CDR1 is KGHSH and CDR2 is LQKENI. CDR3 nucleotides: TGTGCCAGCTCACCGCGAGGACAGGGTAATTCACCCCTCCACTTT. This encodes CASSPRGQGNSPLHF.

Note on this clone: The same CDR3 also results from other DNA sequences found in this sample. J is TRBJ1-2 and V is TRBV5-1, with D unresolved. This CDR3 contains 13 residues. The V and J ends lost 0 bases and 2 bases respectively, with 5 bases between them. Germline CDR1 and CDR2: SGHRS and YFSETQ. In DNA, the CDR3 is TGCGCCAGCAGCTTGGCAGGCAACTATGGCTACACCTTC. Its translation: CASSLAGNYGYTF.

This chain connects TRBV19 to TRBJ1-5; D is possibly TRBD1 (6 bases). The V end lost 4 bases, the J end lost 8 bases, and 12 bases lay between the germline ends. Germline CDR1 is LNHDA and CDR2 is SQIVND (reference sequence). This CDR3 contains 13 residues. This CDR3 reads CASSTGNREPQHF. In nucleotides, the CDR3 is TGTGCCAGTAGTACCGGAAACAGGGAGCCCCAGCATTTT. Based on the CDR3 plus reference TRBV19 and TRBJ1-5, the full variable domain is DGGITQSPKYLFRKEGQNVTLSCEQNLNHDAMYWYRQDPGQGLRLIYYSQIVNDFQKGDIAEGYSVSREKKESFPLTVTSAQKNPTAFYLCASSTGNREPQHFGDGTRLSIL.

The CDR3 here is CASSPFLNTEAFF. CDR3 nucleotides: TGCGCCAGCAGCCCCTTTTTGAACACTGAAGCTTTCTTT. V and J are TRBV5-1 and TRBJ1-1; D gene ambiguous. Deletions cut 4 bases from V and 0 bases from J, with 7 bases between. The CDR3 runs 13 residues. Per the germline V gene, CDR1 is SGHRS and CDR2 is YFSETQ.

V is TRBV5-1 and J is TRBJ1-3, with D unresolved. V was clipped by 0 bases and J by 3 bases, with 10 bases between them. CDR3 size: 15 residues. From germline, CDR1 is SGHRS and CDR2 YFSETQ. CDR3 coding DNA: TGCGCCAGCAGCTTGGCGGATTCGGGTGGAAACACCATATATTTT. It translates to CASSLADSGGNTIYF.

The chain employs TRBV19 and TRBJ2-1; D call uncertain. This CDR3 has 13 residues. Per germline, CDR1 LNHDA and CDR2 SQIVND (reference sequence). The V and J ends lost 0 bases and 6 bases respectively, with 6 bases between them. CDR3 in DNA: TGTGCCAGTAGTATAGACAGTCTCAATGAGCAGTTCTTC. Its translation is CASSIDSLNEQFF.

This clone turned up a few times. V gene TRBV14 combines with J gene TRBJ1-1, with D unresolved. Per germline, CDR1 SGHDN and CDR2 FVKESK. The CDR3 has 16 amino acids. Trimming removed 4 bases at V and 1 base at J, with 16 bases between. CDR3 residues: CASSRRWSGGNTEAFF. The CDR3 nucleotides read TGTGCCAGCAGCCGGAGATGGTCGGGAGGGAACACTGAAGCTTTCTTT. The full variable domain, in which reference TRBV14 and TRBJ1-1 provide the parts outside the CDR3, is EAGVTQFPSHSVIEKGQTVTLRCDPISGHDNLYWYRRVMGKEIKFLLHFVKESKQDESGMPNNRFLAERTGGTYSTLKVQPAELEDSGVYFCASSRRWSGGNTEAFFGQGTRLTVV.

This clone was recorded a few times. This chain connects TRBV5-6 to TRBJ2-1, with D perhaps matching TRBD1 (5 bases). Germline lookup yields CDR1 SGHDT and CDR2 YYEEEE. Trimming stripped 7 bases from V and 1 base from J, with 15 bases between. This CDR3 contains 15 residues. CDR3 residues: CASGPVGVSYNEQFF. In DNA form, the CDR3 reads TGTGCCAGCGGGCCGGTAGGGGTTTCCTACAATGAGCAGTTCTTC.

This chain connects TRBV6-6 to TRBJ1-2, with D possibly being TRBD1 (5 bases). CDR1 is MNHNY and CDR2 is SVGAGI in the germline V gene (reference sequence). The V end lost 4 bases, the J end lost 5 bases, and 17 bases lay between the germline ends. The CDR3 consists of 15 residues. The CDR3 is CASSSPSDSQYGYTF. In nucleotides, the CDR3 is TGTGCCAGCAGTTCCCCATCTGACAGCCAGTATGGCTACACCTTC.

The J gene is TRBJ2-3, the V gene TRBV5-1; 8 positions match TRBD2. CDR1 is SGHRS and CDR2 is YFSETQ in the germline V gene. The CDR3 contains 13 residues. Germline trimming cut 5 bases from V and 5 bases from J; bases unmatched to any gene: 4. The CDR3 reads CASSRGGIDTQYF. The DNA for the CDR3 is TGCGCCAGCAGTCGGGGGGGGATAGATACGCAGTATTTT. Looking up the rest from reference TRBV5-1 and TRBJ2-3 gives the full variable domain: KAGVTQTPRYLIKTRGQQVTLSCSPISGHRSVSWYQQTPGQGLQFLFEYFSETQRNKGNFPGRFSGRQFSNSRSEMNVSTLELGDSALYLCASSRGGIDTQYFGPGTRLTVL.

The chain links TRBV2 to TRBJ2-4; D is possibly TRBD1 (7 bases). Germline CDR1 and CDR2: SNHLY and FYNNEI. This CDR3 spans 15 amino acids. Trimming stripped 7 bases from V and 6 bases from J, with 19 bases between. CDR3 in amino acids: CASKGAGFPLNIQYF. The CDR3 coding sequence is TGTGCCAGCAAGGGGGCGGGGTTTCCCCTAAACATTCAGTACTTC.

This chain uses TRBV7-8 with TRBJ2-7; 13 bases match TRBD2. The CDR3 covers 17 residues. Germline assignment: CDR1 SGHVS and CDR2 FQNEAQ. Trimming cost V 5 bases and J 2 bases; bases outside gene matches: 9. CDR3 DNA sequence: TGTGCCAGCAGCGAAGACTCGGGACTAGCGGGAACCTACGAGCAGTACTTC. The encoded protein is CASSEDSGLAGTYEQYF.

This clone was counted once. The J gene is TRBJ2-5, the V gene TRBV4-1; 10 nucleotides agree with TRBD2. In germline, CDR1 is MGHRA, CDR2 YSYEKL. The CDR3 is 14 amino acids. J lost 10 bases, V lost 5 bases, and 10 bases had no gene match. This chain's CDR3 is CASSSSGSPGDQYF. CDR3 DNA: TGCGCCAGCAGCTCTAGCGGGAGCCCGGGGGACCAGTACTTC.

This chain's CDR3 is CASSSWTSGGTDTQYF. Here the CDR3 DNA reads TGTGCCAGCAGCTCCTGGACTAGCGGGGGCACAGATACGCAGTATTTT. The gene calls are TRBV5-4 and TRBJ2-3, with TRBD2 identical over 12 bases. Germline assignment: CDR1 SGHNT and CDR2 YYREEE (reference sequence). Trimming at V came to 3 bases and at J to 1 base, leaving 3 bases not matched to a gene. The CDR3 has 16 residues. Looking up the rest from reference TRBV5-4 and TRBJ2-3 gives the full variable domain: ETGVTQSPTHLIKTRGQQVTLRCSSQSGHNTVSWYQQALGQGPQFIFQYYREEENGRGNFPPRFSGLQFPNYSSELNVNALELDDSALYLCASSSWTSGGTDTQYFGPGTRLTVL.

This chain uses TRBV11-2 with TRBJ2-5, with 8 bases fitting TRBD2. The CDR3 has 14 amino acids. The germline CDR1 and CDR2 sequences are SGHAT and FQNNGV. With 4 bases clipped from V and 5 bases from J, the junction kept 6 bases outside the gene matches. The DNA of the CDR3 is TGTGCCAGCAGCTCCCGGGGGGGTCTGGAGACCCAGTACTTC. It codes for CASSSRGGLETQYF.

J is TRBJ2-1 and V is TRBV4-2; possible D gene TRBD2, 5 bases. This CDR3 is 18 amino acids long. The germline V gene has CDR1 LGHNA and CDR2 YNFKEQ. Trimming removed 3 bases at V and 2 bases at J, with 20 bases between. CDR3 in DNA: TGTGCCAGCAGCCAGGACCCCCCTAGCTATACTGCCTACAATGAGCAGTTCTTC. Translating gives CASSQDPPSYTAYNEQFF.

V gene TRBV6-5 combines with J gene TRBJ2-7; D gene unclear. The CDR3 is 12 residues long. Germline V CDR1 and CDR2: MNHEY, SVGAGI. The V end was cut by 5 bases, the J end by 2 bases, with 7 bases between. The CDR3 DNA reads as TGTGCCAGCAGTGCCACACCCTACGAGCAGTACTTC. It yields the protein CASSATPYEQYF.

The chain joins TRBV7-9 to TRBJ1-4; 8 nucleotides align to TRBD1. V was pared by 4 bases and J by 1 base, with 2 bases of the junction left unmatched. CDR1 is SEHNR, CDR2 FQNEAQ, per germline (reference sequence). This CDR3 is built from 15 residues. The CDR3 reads CASSYTGGTNEKLFF. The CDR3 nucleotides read TGTGCCAGCAGCTATACAGGGGGAACTAATGAAAAACTGTTTTTT.

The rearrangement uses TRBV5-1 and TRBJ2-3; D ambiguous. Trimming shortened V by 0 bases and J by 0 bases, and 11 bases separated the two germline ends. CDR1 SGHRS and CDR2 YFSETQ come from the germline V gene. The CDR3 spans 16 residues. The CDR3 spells CASSLATILSTDTQYF. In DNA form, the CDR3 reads TGCGCCAGCAGCTTGGCCACTATCCTAAGCACAGATACGCAGTATTTT.

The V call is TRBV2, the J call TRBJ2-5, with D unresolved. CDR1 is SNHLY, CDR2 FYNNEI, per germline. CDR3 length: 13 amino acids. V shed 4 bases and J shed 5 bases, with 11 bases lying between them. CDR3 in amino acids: CASSVQVIETQYF. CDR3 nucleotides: TGTGCCAGCAGTGTTCAGGTGATCGAGACCCAGTACTTC.

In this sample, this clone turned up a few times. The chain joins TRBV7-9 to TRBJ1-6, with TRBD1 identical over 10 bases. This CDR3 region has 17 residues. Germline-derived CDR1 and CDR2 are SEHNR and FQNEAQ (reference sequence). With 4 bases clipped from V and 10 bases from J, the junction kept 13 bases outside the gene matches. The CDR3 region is CASSSHEGTGVRSPLHF. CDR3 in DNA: TGTGCCAGCAGCTCCCATGAAGGGACAGGGGTGCGATCACCCCTCCACTTT.

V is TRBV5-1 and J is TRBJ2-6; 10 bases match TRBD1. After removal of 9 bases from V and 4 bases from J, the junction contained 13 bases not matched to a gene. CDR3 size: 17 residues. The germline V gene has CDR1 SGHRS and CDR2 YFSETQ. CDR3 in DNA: TGCGCCACCAACCAGGGACAGGGGTACTTCGGGGCCAACGTCCTGACTTTC. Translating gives CATNQGQGYFGANVLTF.

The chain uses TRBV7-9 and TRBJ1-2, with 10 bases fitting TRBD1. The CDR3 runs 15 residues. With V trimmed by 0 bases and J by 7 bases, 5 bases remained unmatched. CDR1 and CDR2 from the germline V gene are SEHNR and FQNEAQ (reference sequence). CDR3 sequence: CASSLAGTGEGGYTF. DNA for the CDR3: TGTGCCAGCAGCTTAGCGGGGACAGGGGAAGGTGGCTACACCTTC. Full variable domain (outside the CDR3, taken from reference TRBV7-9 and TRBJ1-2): DTGVSQNPRHKITKRGQNVTFRCDPISEHNRLYWYRQTLGQGPEFLTYFQNEAQLEKSRLLSDRFSAERPKGSFSTLEIQRTEQGDSAMYLCASSLAGTGEGGYTFGSGTRLTVV.

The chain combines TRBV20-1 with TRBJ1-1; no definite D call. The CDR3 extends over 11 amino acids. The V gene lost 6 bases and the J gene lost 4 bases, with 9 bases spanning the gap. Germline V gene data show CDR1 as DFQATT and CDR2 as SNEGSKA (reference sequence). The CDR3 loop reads CSARGGTEAFF. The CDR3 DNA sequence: TGCAGTGCCCGAGGCGGCACTGAAGCTTTCTTT.

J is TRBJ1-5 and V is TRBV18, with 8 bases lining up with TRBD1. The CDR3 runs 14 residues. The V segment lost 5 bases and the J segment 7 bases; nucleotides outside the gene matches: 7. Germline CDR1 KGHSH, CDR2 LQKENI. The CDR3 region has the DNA TGTGCCAGCTCATATGACAGGGGAAGACAGCCCCAGCATTTT. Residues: CASSYDRGRQPQHF.